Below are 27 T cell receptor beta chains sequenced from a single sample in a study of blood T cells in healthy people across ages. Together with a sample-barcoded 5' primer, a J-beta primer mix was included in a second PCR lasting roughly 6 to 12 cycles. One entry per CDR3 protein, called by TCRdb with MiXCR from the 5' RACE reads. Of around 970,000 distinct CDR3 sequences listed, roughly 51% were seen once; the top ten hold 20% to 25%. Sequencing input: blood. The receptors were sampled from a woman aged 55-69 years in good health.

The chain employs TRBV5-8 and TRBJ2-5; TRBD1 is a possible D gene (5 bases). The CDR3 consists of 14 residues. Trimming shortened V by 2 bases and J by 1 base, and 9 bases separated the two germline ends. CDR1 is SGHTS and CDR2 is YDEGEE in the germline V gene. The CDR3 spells CASSFRQPQETQYF. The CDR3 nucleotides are TGTGCCAGCAGCTTTCGACAGCCCCAAGAGACCCAGTACTTC.

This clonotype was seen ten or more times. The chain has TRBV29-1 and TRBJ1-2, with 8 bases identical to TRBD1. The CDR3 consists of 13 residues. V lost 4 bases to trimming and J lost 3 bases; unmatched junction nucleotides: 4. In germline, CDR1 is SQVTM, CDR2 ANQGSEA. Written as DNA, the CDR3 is TGCAGCGTTGCACAGGGGGTAGACTATGGCTACACCTTC. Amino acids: CSVAQGVDYGYTF.

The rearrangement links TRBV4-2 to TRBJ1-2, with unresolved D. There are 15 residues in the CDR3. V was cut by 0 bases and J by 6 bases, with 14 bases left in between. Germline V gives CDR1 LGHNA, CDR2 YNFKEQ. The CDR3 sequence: CASSQDEGRKNGYTF. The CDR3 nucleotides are TGTGCCAGCAGCCAAGATGAAGGGCGTAAGAATGGCTACACCTTC.

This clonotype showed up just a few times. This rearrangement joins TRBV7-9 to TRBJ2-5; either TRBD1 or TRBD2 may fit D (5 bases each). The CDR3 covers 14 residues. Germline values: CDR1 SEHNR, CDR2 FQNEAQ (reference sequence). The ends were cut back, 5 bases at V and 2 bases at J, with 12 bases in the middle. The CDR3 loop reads CASSTRGSQETQYF. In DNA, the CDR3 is TGTGCCAGCAGCACCCGGGGCAGTCAAGAGACCCAGTACTTC.

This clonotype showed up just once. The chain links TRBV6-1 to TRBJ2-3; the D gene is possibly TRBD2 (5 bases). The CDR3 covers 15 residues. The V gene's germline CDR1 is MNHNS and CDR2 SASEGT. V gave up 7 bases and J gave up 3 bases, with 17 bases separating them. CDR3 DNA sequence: TGTGCCAGCACTCACGCGCGGAGAGGGACAGATACGCAGTATTTT. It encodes CASTHARRGTDTQYF.

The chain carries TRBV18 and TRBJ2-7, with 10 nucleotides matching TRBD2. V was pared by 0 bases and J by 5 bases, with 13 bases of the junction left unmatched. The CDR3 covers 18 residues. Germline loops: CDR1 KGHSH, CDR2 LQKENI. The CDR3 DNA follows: TGTGCCAGCTCACCACCATTGCTAGCGGGAGCCTTGCGCCACGAGCAGTACTTC. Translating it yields CASSPPLLAGALRHEQYF.

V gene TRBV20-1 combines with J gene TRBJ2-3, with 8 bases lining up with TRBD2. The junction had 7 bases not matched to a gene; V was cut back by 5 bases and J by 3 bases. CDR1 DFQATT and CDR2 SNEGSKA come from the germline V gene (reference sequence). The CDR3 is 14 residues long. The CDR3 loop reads CSAGSGSRTDTQYF. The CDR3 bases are TGCAGTGCTGGAAGCGGGAGCAGGACAGATACGCAGTATTTT.

The CDR3 reads CSAIDSGRARVIDEQFF. The CDR3 DNA reads as TGCAGTGCTATTGATAGCGGGAGGGCCAGAGTAATCGATGAGCAGTTCTTC. The genes are TRBV20-1 and TRBJ2-1, with 11 bases matching TRBD2. Trimming cost V 4 bases and J 8 bases; bases outside gene matches: 16. The CDR3 runs 17 residues. Per germline, CDR1 DFQATT and CDR2 SNEGSKA (reference sequence).

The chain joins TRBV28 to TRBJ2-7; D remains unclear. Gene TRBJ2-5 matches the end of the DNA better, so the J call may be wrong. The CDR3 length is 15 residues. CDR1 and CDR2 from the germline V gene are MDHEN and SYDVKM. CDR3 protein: CASSALATFGETQYF. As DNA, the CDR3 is TGTGCCAGCAGTGCCCTTGCAACTTTTGGAGAGACCCAGTACTTC.

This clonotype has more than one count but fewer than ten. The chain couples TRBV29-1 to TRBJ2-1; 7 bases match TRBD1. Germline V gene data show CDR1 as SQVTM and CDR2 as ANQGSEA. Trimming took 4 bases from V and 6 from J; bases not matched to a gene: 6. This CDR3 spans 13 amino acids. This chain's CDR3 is CSVVRQGVNEQFF. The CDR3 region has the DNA TGCAGCGTTGTTCGCCAGGGGGTCAATGAGCAGTTCTTC.

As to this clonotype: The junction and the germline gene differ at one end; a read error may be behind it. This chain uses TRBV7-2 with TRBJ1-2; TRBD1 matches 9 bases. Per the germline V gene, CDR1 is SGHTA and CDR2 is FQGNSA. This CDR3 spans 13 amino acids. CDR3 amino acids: CVSSGTGNGGYTF. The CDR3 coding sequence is TGTGTCAGCAGCGGGACAGGGAACGGTGGCTACACCTTC.

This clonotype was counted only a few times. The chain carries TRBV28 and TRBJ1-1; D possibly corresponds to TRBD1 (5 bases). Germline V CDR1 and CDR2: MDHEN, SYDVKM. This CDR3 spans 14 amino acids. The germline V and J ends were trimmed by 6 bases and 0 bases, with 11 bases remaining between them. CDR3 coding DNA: TGTGCCAGCAGGTCGGACACCTTGAACACTGAAGCTTTCTTT. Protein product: CASRSDTLNTEAFF.

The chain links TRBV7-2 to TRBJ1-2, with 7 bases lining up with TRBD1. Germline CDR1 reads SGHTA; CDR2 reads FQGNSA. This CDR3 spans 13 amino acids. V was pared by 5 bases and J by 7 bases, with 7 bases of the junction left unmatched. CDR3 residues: CASSTDREIGYTF. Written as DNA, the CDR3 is TGTGCCAGCAGCACTGACAGGGAAATTGGCTACACCTTC.

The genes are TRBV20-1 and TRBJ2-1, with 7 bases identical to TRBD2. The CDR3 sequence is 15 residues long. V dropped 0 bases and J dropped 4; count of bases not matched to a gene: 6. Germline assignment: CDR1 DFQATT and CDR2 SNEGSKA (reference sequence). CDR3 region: CSARDYQREYNEQFF. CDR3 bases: TGCAGTGCTAGAGATTACCAGCGGGAATACAATGAGCAGTTCTTC.

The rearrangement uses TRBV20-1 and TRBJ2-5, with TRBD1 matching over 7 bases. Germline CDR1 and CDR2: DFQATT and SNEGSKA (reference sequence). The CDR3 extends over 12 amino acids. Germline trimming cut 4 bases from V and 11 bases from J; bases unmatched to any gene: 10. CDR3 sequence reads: CSAKTGSHEQYF. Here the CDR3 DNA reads TGCAGTGCTAAGACAGGGTCTCATGAGCAGTACTTC.

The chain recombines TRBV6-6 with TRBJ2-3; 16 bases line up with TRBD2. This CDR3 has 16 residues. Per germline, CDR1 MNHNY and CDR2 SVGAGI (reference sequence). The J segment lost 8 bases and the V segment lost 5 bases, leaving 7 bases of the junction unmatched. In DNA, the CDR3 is TGTGCCAGCAGTCCTGGGACTAGCGGGAGGGGGGGTACGCAGTATTTT. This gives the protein CASSPGTSGRGGTQYF.

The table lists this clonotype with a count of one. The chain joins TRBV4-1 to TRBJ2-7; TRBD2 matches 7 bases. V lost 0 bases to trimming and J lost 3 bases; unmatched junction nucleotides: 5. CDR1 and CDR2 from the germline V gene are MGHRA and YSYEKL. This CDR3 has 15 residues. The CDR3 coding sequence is TGCGCCAGCAGCCAAGATCGGCGGGAGATCTACGAGCAGTACTTC. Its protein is CASSQDRREIYEQYF.

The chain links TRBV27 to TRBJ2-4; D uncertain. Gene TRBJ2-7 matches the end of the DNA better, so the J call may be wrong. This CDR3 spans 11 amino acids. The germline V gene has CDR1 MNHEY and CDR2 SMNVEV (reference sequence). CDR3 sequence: CASSPGIEQYF. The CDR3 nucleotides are TGTGCCAGCAGTCCGGGTATCGAGCAGTACTTC.

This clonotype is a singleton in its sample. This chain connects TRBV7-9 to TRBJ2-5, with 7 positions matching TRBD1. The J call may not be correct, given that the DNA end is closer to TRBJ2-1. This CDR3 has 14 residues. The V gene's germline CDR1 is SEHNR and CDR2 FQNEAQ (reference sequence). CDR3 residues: CASSVTRGQETQFF. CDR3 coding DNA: TGTGCCAGCAGCGTGACAAGGGGGCAAGAGACCCAGTTCTTC.

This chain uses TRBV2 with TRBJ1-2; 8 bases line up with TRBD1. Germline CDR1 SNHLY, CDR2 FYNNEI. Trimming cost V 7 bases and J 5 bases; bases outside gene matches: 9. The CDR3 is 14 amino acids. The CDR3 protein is CASTPDRDFYGYTF. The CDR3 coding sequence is TGTGCCAGCACCCCGGACAGGGATTTTTATGGCTACACCTTC.

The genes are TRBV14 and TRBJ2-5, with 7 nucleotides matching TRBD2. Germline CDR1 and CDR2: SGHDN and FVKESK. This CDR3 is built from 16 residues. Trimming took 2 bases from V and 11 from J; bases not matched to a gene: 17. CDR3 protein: CASSQSLAVPYNEQYF. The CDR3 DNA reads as TGTGCCAGCAGCCAATCGCTAGCGGTCCCCTACAATGAGCAGTACTTC.

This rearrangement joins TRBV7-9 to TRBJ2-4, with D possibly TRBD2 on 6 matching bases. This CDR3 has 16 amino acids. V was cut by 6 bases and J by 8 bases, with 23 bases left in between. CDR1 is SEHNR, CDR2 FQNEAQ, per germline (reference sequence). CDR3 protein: CASSNYGGGTDDIQYF. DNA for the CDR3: TGTGCCAGCAGTAACTACGGAGGCGGGACGGACGACATTCAGTACTTC.

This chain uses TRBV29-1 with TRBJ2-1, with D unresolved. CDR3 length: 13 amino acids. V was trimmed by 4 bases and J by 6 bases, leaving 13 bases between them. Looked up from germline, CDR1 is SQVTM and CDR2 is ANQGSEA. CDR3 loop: CSVVIPPRNEQFF. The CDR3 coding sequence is TGCAGCGTTGTTATCCCCCCCCGCAATGAGCAGTTCTTC.

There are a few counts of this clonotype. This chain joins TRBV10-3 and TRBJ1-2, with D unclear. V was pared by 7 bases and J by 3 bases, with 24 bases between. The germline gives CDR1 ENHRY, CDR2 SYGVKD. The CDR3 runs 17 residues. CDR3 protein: CAITPSGVLGKDYGYTF. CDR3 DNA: TGTGCCATCACCCCCTCGGGAGTTCTGGGGAAGGACTATGGCTACACCTTC.

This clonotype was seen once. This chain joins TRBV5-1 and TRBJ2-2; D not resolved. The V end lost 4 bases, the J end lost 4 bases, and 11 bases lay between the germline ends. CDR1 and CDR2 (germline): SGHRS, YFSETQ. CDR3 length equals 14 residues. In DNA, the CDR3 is TGCGCCAGCAGCCCTACTACTTCCACCGGGGAGCTGTTTTTT. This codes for CASSPTTSTGELFF.

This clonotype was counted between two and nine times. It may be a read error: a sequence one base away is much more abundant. As DNA, the CDR3 is TGTGCCAGCAGTTACTCCACTGGGGCCAACGTCCTGACTTTC. Protein sequence: CASSYSTGANVLTF. The chain is built from TRBV6-5 and TRBJ2-6; D not resolved. Germline V gene data show CDR1 as MNHEY and CDR2 as SVGAGI. The length of the CDR3 is 14 residues. Between the trimmed V and J ends, which lost 0 bases and 2 bases, there was a span of 2 bases.

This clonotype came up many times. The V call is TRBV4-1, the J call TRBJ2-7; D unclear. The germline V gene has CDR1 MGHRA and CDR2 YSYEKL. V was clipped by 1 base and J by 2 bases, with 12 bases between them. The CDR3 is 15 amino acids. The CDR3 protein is CASSQVDTAPYEQYF. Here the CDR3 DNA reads TGCGCCAGCAGCCAAGTCGATACAGCCCCCTACGAGCAGTACTTC.